These 2 T cell receptor beta chains originate from one sample sequenced in a study of T cells after yellow fever vaccination. Each CDR3 protein gets one entry after TCRdb re-called the 5' RACE reads with MiXCR. The sample has about 5,800 distinct CDR3 sequences; approximately 5.9% are singletons. The material was PBMCs, either bulk or a sorted T-cell subset (CD4+, CD8+, memory, or dextramer-sorted; not recorded which), obtained roughly 14 days after the first yellow fever vaccination. These receptors were obtained from a man aged 18 to 35 who received the YFV17D yellow fever vaccine.

This clonotype was found many times. V and J are TRBV12-3 or TRBV12-4 and TRBJ2-2; 12 nucleotides match TRBD2. V gave up 6 bases and J gave up 5 bases; unmatched junction bases: 4. This CDR3 is built from 15 residues. CDR3 bases: TGTGCCAGCAGGCTAGCGGGGGGGGTGACCGGGGAGCTGTTTTTT. Its protein is CASRLAGGVTGELFF.

This clonotype was detected many times. This chain uses TRBV5-1 with TRBJ2-7; 8 nucleotides agree with TRBD2. Germline V gene lookup returns CDR1 SGHRS and CDR2 YFSETQ. This CDR3 contains 13 residues. The J segment lost 6 bases and the V segment lost 3 bases, leaving 5 bases of the junction unmatched. The DNA for the CDR3 is TGCGCCAGCAGCTGGACTAGCCTTTCCGAGCAGTACTTC. It encodes CASSWTSLSEQYF. Together with reference TRBV5-1 and TRBJ2-7, the CDR3 gives the full variable domain: KAGVTQTPRYLIKTRGQQVTLSCSPISGHRSVSWYQQTPGQGLQFLFEYFSETQRNKGNFPGRFSGRQFSNSRSEMNVSTLELGDSALYLCASSWTSLSEQYFGPGTRLTVT.